These 25 T cell receptor beta chains came from one sample sequenced in a study of PD-L1 blockade in urothelial cancer. The method was immunoSEQ multiplex PCR; TCRdb's version includes in-frame clones alone and lacks a portion of them. The sample gives around 120,000 clones, about 89% of which show up once; about 1.5% is in the top ten. The time point here: peripheral blood 6 weeks after treatment start. The material sequenced was PBMCs, taken around atezolizumab (anti-PD-L1) treatment. Receptor source: a man in his sixties with urothelial cancer.

The chain uses TRBV14 and TRBJ1-3; no reliable D call. Deletions cut 4 bases from V and 2 bases from J, with 6 bases between. The CDR3 loop spans 13 amino acids. The V gene's germline CDR1 is SGHDN and CDR2 FVKESK. The CDR3 is CASSRGTGNTIYF. The CDR3 DNA is TGTGCCAGCAGCCGAGGGACTGGAAACACCATATATTTT.

This clone was observed a handful of times. The rearrangement uses TRBV2 and TRBJ1-4; D is ambiguous. The germline CDR1 and CDR2 sequences are SNHLY and FYNNEI. V was trimmed by 5 bases and J by 0 bases, leaving 7 bases between them. This CDR3 contains 14 residues. The DNA for the CDR3 is TGTGCCAGCAGTCCCGGTACAACTAATGAAAAACTGTTTTTT. Amino acid sequence: CASSPGTTNEKLFF.

The sample holds a few counts of this clone. The chain recombines TRBV5-1 with TRBJ1-3; the D is unclear. This CDR3 spans 13 amino acids. V was shortened by 7 bases and J by 3 bases, with 11 bases between the two germline ends. Germline loops: CDR1 SGHRS, CDR2 YFSETQ. The CDR3 region has the DNA TGCGCCAGCGCCGGTGGAGGTGGAAACACCATATATTTT. As protein: CASAGGGGNTIYF.

This rearrangement joins TRBV6-4 to TRBJ2-1; 11 bases match TRBD2. In germline, CDR1 is MRHNA, CDR2 SNTAGT. Unmatched junction bases numbered 12, after V lost 0 bases and J lost 5 bases. The CDR3 consists of 19 residues. The CDR3 protein is CASSDSLASGGQRHNEQFF. The CDR3 nucleotides are TGTGCCAGCAGTGACTCGTTGGCTAGCGGGGGGCAACGGCACAATGAGCAGTTCTTC.

CDR3 DNA: TGCGCCAGCAGCCCCACAGGGGTTTGGGTCCTGACTTTC. Protein: CASSPTGVWVLTF. The chain couples TRBV5-1 to TRBJ2-6, with TRBD1 identical over 7 bases. Per the germline V gene, CDR1 is SGHRS and CDR2 is YFSETQ. This CDR3 is built from 13 residues. The trim removed 4 bases at V and 13 bases at J, leaving 8 bases unmatched. The complete variable domain, with remaining parts taken from reference TRBV5-1 and TRBJ2-6, reads KAGVTQTPRYLIKTRGQQVTLSCSPISGHRSVSWYQQTPGQGLQFLFEYFSETQRNKGNFPGRFSGRQFSNSRSEMNVSTLELGDSALYLCASSPTGVWVLTFGAGSRLTVL.

V is TRBV18 and J is TRBJ1-6; D call uncertain. The CDR3 runs 14 residues. Trimming took 2 bases from V and 8 from J, leaving 10 bases between them. Per the germline V gene, CDR1 is KGHSH and CDR2 is LQKENI. Written as DNA, the CDR3 is TGTGCCAGCTCACCAACCGCGGGTTATTCACCCCTCCACTTT. Protein: CASSPTAGYSPLHF. The whole variable domain, remainder taken from reference TRBV18 and TRBJ1-6, is NAGVMQNPRHLVRRRGQEARLRCSPMKGHSHVYWYRQLPEEGLKFMVYLQKENIIDESGMPKERFSAEFPKEGPSILRIQQVVRGDSAAYFCASSPTAGYSPLHFGNGTRLTVT.

The chain combines TRBV7-6 with TRBJ2-3; 8 positions match TRBD1. Trimming cost V 4 bases and J 5 bases; bases outside gene matches: 8. The CDR3 has 15 residues. CDR1 and CDR2 (germline): SGHVS, FNYEAQ. CDR3 DNA: TGTGCCAGCAGCTCCCGGACAGGGCGAGGAGATACGCAGTATTTT. Its protein product is CASSSRTGRGDTQYF.

This clone was detected only a few times. CDR3 region: CASSPGFEQFF. The CDR3, as DNA: TGTGCCAGCAGCCCAGGGTTTGAGCAGTTCTTC. V usage is TRBV7-9 and J usage is TRBJ2-1; the D gene is possibly TRBD1 (5 bases). V was cut by 5 bases and J by 9 bases, with 8 bases left in between. The germline V gene has CDR1 SEHNR and CDR2 FQNEAQ (reference sequence). This CDR3 is built from 11 residues.

About this clone itself: The junction shows a germline mismatch at one end, possibly a read error. The chain employs TRBV5-1 and TRBJ2-2; a possible D gene is TRBD2 (5 bases). The germline V gene encodes CDR1 SGHRS and CDR2 YFSETQ. The CDR3 covers 17 residues. The CDR3 reads CASRLAVSGANTGELFF. The CDR3 DNA follows: TGCGCCAGCAGATTGGCCGTATCCGGGGCGAACACCGGGGAGCTGTTTTTT.

The V call is TRBV7-9, the J call TRBJ1-2; D not resolved. V lost 5 bases to trimming and J lost 3 bases, with 7 bases between them. The germline CDR1 and CDR2 sequences are SEHNR and FQNEAQ (reference sequence). The CDR3 length is 12 residues. The CDR3 region is CASSLSDYGYTF. As DNA, the CDR3 is TGTGCCAGCAGCCTAAGCGACTATGGCTACACCTTC.

The V and J genes are TRBV5-4 and TRBJ1-4; the match to TRBD1 covers 7 bases. The trim removed 5 bases at V and 8 bases at J, leaving 18 bases unmatched. Germline CDR1 is SGHNT and CDR2 is YYREEE (reference sequence). The CDR3 totals 17 residues. CDR3 coding DNA: TGTGCCAGCAGTCCGCGAATGCGACAGGGAATTAAAGAAAAACTGTTTTTT. Its translation is CASSPRMRQGIKEKLFF.

The DNA for the CDR3 is TGTGCCAGCAGCCCCGAGATTAGCAGGGGGTTGCACGAGCAGTACTTC. Translating it yields CASSPEISRGLHEQYF. The chain is built from TRBV7-8 and TRBJ2-7; 7 positions match TRBD1. The germline gives CDR1 SGHVS, CDR2 FQNEAQ. The CDR3 is 16 amino acids. The junction had 15 bases not matched to a gene; V was cut back by 5 bases and J by 5 bases.

The chain recombines TRBV7-9 with TRBJ2-4, with 9 bases aligning to TRBD1. The CDR3 totals 17 residues. With 2 bases clipped from V and 3 bases from J, the junction kept 8 bases outside the gene matches. The germline gives CDR1 SEHNR, CDR2 FQNEAQ (reference sequence). CDR3 sequence reads: CASSLLGQGEGKNIQYF. DNA for the CDR3: TGTGCCAGCAGCTTATTGGGACAGGGCGAAGGCAAAAACATTCAGTACTTC. The complete variable domain, with remaining parts taken from reference TRBV7-9 and TRBJ2-4, reads DTGVSQNPRHKITKRGQNVTFRCDPISEHNRLYWYRQTLGQGPEFLTYFQNEAQLEKSRLLSDRFSAERPKGSFSTLEIQRTEQGDSAMYLCASSLLGQGEGKNIQYFGAGTRLSVL.

The gene calls are TRBV5-5 and TRBJ1-2, with D uncertain. CDR3 size: 13 residues. V was trimmed by 2 bases and J by 5 bases, leaving 10 bases between them. CDR1 and CDR2 from the germline V gene are SGHKS and YYEKEE (reference sequence). CDR3 nucleotide sequence: TGTGCCAGCAGCTTAGCAGGCGAGTATGGCTACACCTTC. Translation gives CASSLAGEYGYTF.

V and J are TRBV9 and TRBJ2-2, with D tentatively TRBD1 (5 bases). The length of the CDR3 is 12 residues. Trimming left V 7 bases short and J 5 bases short, with 9 bases between. CDR1 is SGDLS, CDR2 YYNGEE, per germline. CDR3 nucleotides: TGTGCCAGCTCCAGGGATACCGGGGAGCTGTTTTTT. Its protein product is CASSRDTGELFF.

The chain carries TRBV5-6 and TRBJ2-7; D perhaps matches TRBD1 (6 bases). Deletions cut 0 bases from V and 2 bases from J, with 12 bases between. This CDR3 is built from 15 residues. Germline loops: CDR1 SGHDT, CDR2 YYEEEE. CDR3 sequence (DNA): TGTGCCAGCAGCTTGGTTGGCAGGGGCACCTACGAGCAGTACTTC. Translated: CASSLVGRGTYEQYF.

The rearrangement joins TRBV5-5 to TRBJ2-7; D may be TRBD1 (7 bases). CDR1 and CDR2 (germline): SGHKS, YYEKEE (reference sequence). Trimming removed 5 bases at V and 2 bases at J, with 14 bases between. The CDR3 covers 14 residues. The CDR3: CASSQGGTAYEQYF. The CDR3 DNA follows: TGTGCCAGCAGTCAAGGCGGGACAGCCTACGAGCAGTACTTC.

This rearrangement joins TRBV19 to TRBJ2-2; D gene unclear. Germline V lookup: CDR1 LNHDA, CDR2 SQIVND (reference sequence). The V end lost 7 bases, the J end lost 0 bases, and 9 bases lay between the germline ends. This CDR3 contains 14 residues. The CDR3 DNA is TGTGCCAGTACCGCAGGCCCGAACACCGGGGAGCTGTTTTTT. Protein: CASTAGPNTGELFF.

The genes are TRBV7-2 and TRBJ2-7; D perhaps matches TRBD2 (5 bases). Per germline, CDR1 SGHTA and CDR2 FQGNSA. V was cut by 4 bases and J by 0 bases, with 19 bases left in between. This CDR3 is built from 17 residues. The CDR3 DNA follows: TGTGCCAGCAGCTCCCTTGGGAGTAGTAGAAGCTCCTACGAGCAGTACTTC. This translates into CASSSLGSSRSSYEQYF.

The chain employs TRBV7-2 and TRBJ1-5; 10 nucleotides agree with TRBD1. The CDR3 length is 17 residues. Unmatched junction bases numbered 13, after V lost 5 bases and J lost 6 bases. CDR1 SGHTA and CDR2 FQGNSA come from the germline V gene. CDR3 DNA sequence: TGTGCCAGCAGCCCTGCCCCGGGACAGGGGTGGGGTCAGCCCCAGCATTTT. Translating gives CASSPAPGQGWGQPQHF.

Concerning this clone itself: One junction end disagrees with the germline gene, perhaps due to a read error. The CDR3 sequence is CASSYRTEGSTIYF. CDR3 DNA: TGTGCCAGCAGTTACCGGACAGAAGGAAGCACCATATATTTT. The V and J genes are TRBV27 and TRBJ1-3, with a weak D call TRBD1 (6 bases). The CDR3 has 14 amino acids. Germline CDR1 MNHEY, CDR2 SMNVEV (reference sequence).

V gene TRBV19 combines with J gene TRBJ1-5; TRBD1 aligns across 7 bases. V trimming: 3 bases; J trimming: 7 bases; junction bases outside the gene matches: 9. Germline lookup yields CDR1 LNHDA and CDR2 SQIVND (reference sequence). The CDR3 totals 15 residues. CDR3 DNA sequence: TGTGCCAGTAGTATTGGGACAGTAGGGAAACAGCCCCAGCATTTT. It yields the protein CASSIGTVGKQPQHF.

V and J are TRBV6-1 and TRBJ1-2; TRBD1 aligns across 8 bases. Germline trimming cut 6 bases from V and 3 bases from J; bases unmatched to any gene: 9. The CDR3 has 15 residues. CDR1 and CDR2 from the germline V gene are MNHNS and SASEGT. CDR3 DNA: TGTGCCAGCAGAACCTCAGGGGGCGAGGACTATGGCTACACCTTC. As protein: CASRTSGGEDYGYTF.

Concerning this clone itself: This CDR3 is also generated by other DNA sequences in the sample. The genes are TRBV4-2 and TRBJ2-7, with TRBD1 identical over 8 bases. V gave up 4 bases and J gave up 3 bases; unmatched junction bases: 5. This CDR3 spans 14 amino acids. Germline lookup yields CDR1 LGHNA and CDR2 YNFKEQ. CDR3 in amino acids: CASSPGTGLYEQYF. Written as DNA, the CDR3 is TGTGCCAGCAGCCCAGGGACAGGCCTCTACGAGCAGTACTTC.

This clone was detected only a few times. J is TRBJ1-1 and V is TRBV9, with D unresolved. V was trimmed by 0 bases and J by 1 base, leaving 7 bases between them. Germline assignment: CDR1 SGDLS and CDR2 YYNGEE. CDR3 length: 14 residues. The CDR3 sequence: CASSVAGGNTEAFF. The CDR3 DNA reads as TGTGCCAGCAGCGTAGCGGGAGGGAACACTGAAGCTTTCTTT.